These T cell receptor beta chains were read from a single sample in a study of blood T cell repertoires in COVID-19. Clones were sequenced by immunoSEQ multiplex PCR, and TCRdb holds only the in-frame ones, with some missing. The table has 200,000 to 250,000 clones, about 80% seen once. The sample consisted of PBMCs or T cells enriched from blood (not recorded which). Every receptor here comes from a man aged 60 to 69 who had recovered from COVID-19. The CDR3 runs from the conserved cysteine through the conserved F or W. The order of the fields is clone size, V gene, J gene, D gene, CDR3 DNA, CDR3 protein. D genes are given only for firm matches. Size is omitted from some rows. Given values are once, few, many or a class for expanded clones.

NA	TRBV6-1	TRBJ2-7	NA	TGTGCCAGCAGTGAGGGGGGTTGGTGGTACGAGCAGTACTTC	CASSEGGWWYEQYF
NA	TRBV11-2	TRBJ2-2	NA	TGTGCCAGCAGCCTACAGGGCCGGGAGCTGTTTTTT	CASSLQGRELFF
NA	TRBV19	TRBJ2-1	NA	TGTGCCAGTAGTATGATGTCGGGATCCAACAATGAGCAGTTCTTC	CASSMMSGSNNEQFF
NA	TRBV5-6	TRBJ2-7	TRBD1	TGTGCCAGCAGCCCTAGGACAGGGAATTCCTACGAGCAGTACTTC	CASSPRTGNSYEQYF
once	TRBV4-1	TRBJ2-1	NA	TGCGCCAGCAGCCAAGCCGGGACATTAGAATTCAATGAGCAGTTCTTC	CASSQAGTLEFNEQFF
few	TRBV4-1	TRBJ1-1	TRBD1	TGCGCCAGCAGCCAACCTCACAGGGGATGGACTGAAGCTTTCTTT	CASSQPHRGWTEAFF
few	TRBV3-1/TRBV3-2	TRBJ1-3	NA	TGTGCCAGCAGCCTCGAGGGGGTTTACTCTGGAAACACCATATATTTT	CASSLEGVYSGNTIYF
NA	TRBV6-1	TRBJ2-5	TRBD1	TGTGCCAGCAGTGAACGGGGACAAACAGGGGATGAGACCCAGTACTTC	CASSERGQTGDETQYF
few	TRBV18	TRBJ1-6	TRBD1	TGTGCCAGCTCACAGGGGCCCGGGACAGGGAATTCACCCCTCCACTTT	CASSQGPGTGNSPLHF
NA	TRBV3-1/TRBV3-2	TRBJ2-7	TRBD2	TGTGCCAGCAGCCGAGCGACTAGCGGGGGGTTGTACGAGCAGTACTTC	CASSRATSGGLYEQYF
NA	TRBV6-2/TRBV6-3	TRBJ1-2	NA	TGTGCCAGCAGCGACAGAGACTATGGCTACACCTTC	CASSDRDYGYTF
NA	TRBV5-1	TRBJ1-1	TRBD1	TGCGCCAGCAGCTTGAGCTTGGGACAGGGGTTGTCTGAAGCTTTCTTT	CASSLSLGQGLSEAFF
few	TRBV25-1	TRBJ2-3	TRBD2	TGTGCCAGCAGTGATATAGCGGGGGAGGGGACAGATACGCAGTATTTT	CASSDIAGEGTDTQYF
NA	TRBV10-3	TRBJ1-5	TRBD1	TGTGCCATCAGGGGGCAGGGGGATCAGCCCCAGCATTTT	CAIRGQGDQPQHF
NA	TRBV6-2/TRBV6-3	TRBJ1-1	NA	TGTGCCAGCAGTTACTCGATCCAGGCGACTGAAGCTTTCTTT	CASSYSIQATEAFF
NA	TRBV5-1	TRBJ2-5	NA	TGCGCCAGCAGCACCCGGACAGAAGAGACCCAGTACTTC	CASSTRTEETQYF
once	TRBV5-1	TRBJ2-2	TRBD2	TGCGCCAGCAGAACTCGGGAGTCCGGGACTAGCGAACTGCCCGCGAACACCGGGGAGCTGTTTTTT	CASRTRESGTSELPANTGELFF
once	TRBV5-1	TRBJ1-1	TRBD1	TGCGCCAGCAGCTTGACCGGACAGGAAATGAACACTGAAGCTTTCTTT	CASSLTGQEMNTEAFF
NA	TRBV6-5	TRBJ1-2	NA	TGTGCCAGCTGGGAGTATGGCTACACCTTC	CASWEYGYTF
NA	TRBV7-2	TRBJ2-5	NA	TGTGCCAGCAGCTTACACCGGGAGCAAGAGACCCAGTACTTC	CASSLHREQETQYF
many	TRBV11-2	TRBJ1-1	NA	TGTGCCAGCAGCTTAGACAGGGACACTGAAGCTTTCTTT	CASSLDRDTEAFF